Following are 22 T cell receptor beta chains from one sample sequenced in a study of regulatory T cells in long-lasting Graves disease. Construction of TCR beta libraries relied on iRepertoire HTBI primers and on Arm-PCR targeting CDR3 regions. TCRdb fed the multiplex PCR reads into MiXCR, producing one record per CDR3 protein. The sample carries some 430,000 distinct CDR3 sequences, 20% to 25% recorded once. Indicated time point: persistent/refractory GD, antithyroid drugs over 5 years with positive TRAb. Extracted RNA from PBMCs served as the source of the TCR library. This material consisted of peripheral blood mononuclear cells (PBMCs), taken when the disease was refractory, from a patient treated with antithyroid drugs. Receptor source: a female donor with Graves disease.

In this sample, this clonotype turned up many times. This chain links TRBV28 with TRBJ1-2, with a possible D match to TRBD1 (5 bases). Germline lookup yields CDR1 MDHEN and CDR2 SYDVKM. V was cut by 5 bases and J by 7 bases, with 17 bases left in between. The CDR3 sequence is 14 residues long. The CDR3 nucleotides are TGTGCCAGCAGTCTACCTGGGCCCGGGACTGGCTACACCTTC. The encoded protein is CASSLPGPGTGYTF.

This chain uses TRBV7-2 with TRBJ2-7; no firm D call. Per germline, CDR1 SGHTA and CDR2 FQGNSA. Trimming pared 5 bases from V and 3 bases from J, leaving 11 bases between. The CDR3 is 13 residues long. DNA of the CDR3: TGTGCCAGCAGCCCCCCCATAGACTACGAGCAGTACTTC. It specifies CASSPPIDYEQYF.

This rearrangement joins TRBV6-5 to TRBJ1-1; 7 nucleotides agree with TRBD1. Germline V gene sequence: CDR1 MNHEY, CDR2 SVGAGI. With V trimmed by 2 bases and J by 5 bases, 5 bases remained unmatched. This CDR3 has 14 residues. CDR3 DNA: TGTGCCAGCAGTTACGACAGGGACGTAACTGAAGCTTTCTTT. Translating gives CASSYDRDVTEAFF.

This clonotype appeared many times. The rearrangement joins TRBV20-1 to TRBJ1-5; D is undetermined. The V gene lost 6 bases and the J gene lost 1 base, with 10 bases spanning the gap. The CDR3 totals 13 residues. Looked up from germline, CDR1 is DFQATT and CDR2 is SNEGSKA (reference sequence). The DNA of the CDR3 is TGCAGTGCCGATACGGGGAGCAATCAGCCCCAGCATTTT. Its translation is CSADTGSNQPQHF.

The rearrangement uses TRBV27 and TRBJ2-5; the match to TRBD2 covers 15 bases. Germline trimming cut 8 bases from V and 5 bases from J; bases unmatched to any gene: 6. The germline CDR1 and CDR2 sequences are MNHEY and SMNVEV (reference sequence). CDR3 length: 15 residues. Written as DNA, the CDR3 is TGTGCCAGCTGGGGGACTAGCGGGAGGACGGAGACCCAGTACTTC. Encoded protein: CASWGTSGRTETQYF.

This clonotype appeared many times. The gene calls are TRBV11-2 and TRBJ1-2, with D tentatively TRBD1 (5 bases). In germline, CDR1 is SGHAT, CDR2 FQNNGV. This CDR3 is 15 amino acids long. V dropped 0 bases and J dropped 3 bases, with 11 bases sitting between them. CDR3 sequence: CASSLDPTGYYGYTF. In DNA form, the CDR3 reads TGTGCCAGCAGCTTAGATCCCACAGGCTACTATGGCTACACCTTC.

The chain combines TRBV6-2 or TRBV6-3 with TRBJ2-7; 7 nucleotides match TRBD2. J was trimmed by 6 bases and V by 6 bases; bases with no gene match: 17. Germline V gene data show CDR1 as MNHEY and CDR2 as SVGEGT. This CDR3 is built from 16 residues. The CDR3 sequence: CASSLSLRDYPGEQYF. Written as DNA, the CDR3 is TGTGCCAGCAGCCTAAGCCTCCGGGACTACCCAGGCGAGCAGTACTTC.

This clonotype was seen many times. V usage is TRBV28 and J usage is TRBJ2-7; 9 nucleotides agree with TRBD1. Germline lookup yields CDR1 MDHEN and CDR2 SYDVKM. With 5 bases clipped from V and 3 bases from J, the junction kept 2 bases outside the gene matches. The CDR3 consists of 13 residues. In nucleotides, the CDR3 is TGTGCCAGCAGTACAGGGGGCCTCTACGAGCAGTACTTC. Its translation: CASSTGGLYEQYF.

This clonotype was seen a handful of times. CDR3 in amino acids: CASSYFEGLATNEKLFF. CDR3 in DNA: TGTGCCAGCAGTTACTTCGAGGGACTTGCAACTAATGAAAAACTGTTTTTT. This chain links TRBV6-5 with TRBJ1-4; TRBD1 might be the D (5 bases). Trimming stripped 1 base from V and 0 bases from J, with 12 bases between. CDR1 MNHEY and CDR2 SVGAGI come from the germline V gene. The CDR3 contains 17 residues.

This chain connects TRBV29-1 to TRBJ2-5; D perhaps matches TRBD1 (6 bases). Germline CDR1 and CDR2: SQVTM and ANQGSEA. V lost 7 bases to trimming and J lost 6 bases, with 27 bases between them. The CDR3 consists of 16 residues. In DNA form, the CDR3 reads TGCAGCGCTCGTCAGGGGTTCCAGGATAGAACAAAGACCCAGTACTTC. Residues: CSARQGFQDRTKTQYF.

The rearrangement uses TRBV19 and TRBJ2-7, with D perhaps matching TRBD1 (6 bases). Trimming took off 3 bases at V and 3 bases at J, with 12 bases between the two ends. The CDR3 has 14 residues. Germline lookup yields CDR1 LNHDA and CDR2 SQIVND (reference sequence). The CDR3, as DNA: TGTGCCAGTAGTATCGGGACAACTTTCTACGAGCAGTACTTC. Translated: CASSIGTTFYEQYF.

About this clonotype itself: Lacking the conserved final phenylalanine or tryptophan, this CDR3 likely reflects a read error. The chain combines TRBV20-1 with TRBJ1-1; D is ambiguous. The CDR3 contains 12 residues. Germline V gene sequence: CDR1 DFQATT, CDR2 SNEGSKA (reference sequence). The ends were cut back, 2 bases at V and 4 bases at J, with 8 bases in the middle. The CDR3: CSARLSITEAFL. The CDR3 nucleotides are TGCAGTGCTAGACTATCAATCACTGAAGCTTTCCTT.

This clonotype occurred many times. The rearrangement uses TRBV2 and TRBJ2-7; TRBD1 matches 9 bases. In germline, CDR1 is SNHLY, CDR2 FYNNEI. The CDR3 has 14 residues. Losses at the gene ends were 6 bases for V and 3 bases for J; bases not matched to a gene: 6. Here the CDR3 DNA reads TGTGCCAGCAGCTTAGGGACAGGGAACTACGAGCAGTACTTC. Protein sequence: CASSLGTGNYEQYF. The variable domain in full, with the rest retrieved from reference TRBV2 and TRBJ2-7, is EPEVTQTPSHQVTQMGQEVILRCVPISNHLYFYWYRQILGQKVEFLVSFYNNEISEKSEIFDDQFSVERPDGSNFTLKIRSTKLEDSAMYFCASSLGTGNYEQYFGPGTRLTVT.

Regarding this clonotype: This could be a read error, since a much larger clone is one nucleotide away. V and J are TRBV11-2 and TRBJ2-2; D possibly corresponds to TRBD2 (6 bases). CDR3 length: 13 residues. From germline, CDR1 is SGHAT and CDR2 FQNNGV. CDR3 region: CASSPQQTGGLFF. The DNA of the CDR3 is TGTGCCAGCAGCCCCCAACAAACCGGGGGGCTGTTTTTT.

In DNA form, the CDR3 reads TGTGCCAGCAGCTTATTACAGGGGTCCTACGAGCAGTACTTC. Protein product: CASSLLQGSYEQYF. The chain has TRBV7-2 and TRBJ2-7; 7 bases match TRBD1. Germline CDR1 is SGHTA and CDR2 is FQGNSA. This CDR3 has 14 residues. V gave up 2 bases and J gave up 1 base; unmatched junction bases: 2.

The V and J genes are TRBV7-2 and TRBJ1-1; tentatively, D is TRBD1 (6 bases). In germline, CDR1 is SGHTA, CDR2 FQGNSA. V was pared by 4 bases and J by 1 base, with 10 bases between. This CDR3 is 14 amino acids long. CDR3 loop: CASSSVQGNTEAFF. CDR3 nucleotides: TGTGCCAGCAGCTCGGTACAGGGGAACACTGAAGCTTTCTTT.

In its sample, this clonotype was seen many times. J is TRBJ1-2 and V is TRBV29-1; tentative D call: TRBD1 (5 bases). The germline gives CDR1 SQVTM, CDR2 ANQGSEA. Trimming took off 4 bases at V and 6 bases at J, with 9 bases between the two ends. This CDR3 comprises 11 residues. The CDR3 DNA reads TGCAGCGTTGCAGGGATGGATGGCTACACCTTC. Its translation is CSVAGMDGYTF.

This clonotype was detected only a few times. Relative to the germline gene, one junction end is altered; a read error may explain this. The gene calls are TRBV18 and TRBJ1-5; D not certain. In germline, CDR1 is KGHSH, CDR2 LQKENI. The CDR3 totals 15 residues. The CDR3 spells CASSPSTGGNQPQHF. The CDR3 DNA is TGTGCCAGCTCACCTTCAACTGGTGGCAACCAGCCCCAGCATTTT.

At least ten counts were recorded for this clonotype. The V and J genes are TRBV28 and TRBJ1-5; weak D call: TRBD1 (6 bases). Per germline, CDR1 MDHEN and CDR2 SYDVKM. Trimming removed 5 bases at V and 4 bases at J, with 9 bases between. The CDR3 loop spans 13 amino acids. The CDR3 here is CASSTGWNQPQHF. In DNA, the CDR3 is TGTGCCAGCAGTACAGGGTGGAATCAGCCCCAGCATTTT.

V usage is TRBV5-4 and J usage is TRBJ1-1, with a tentative D call TRBD1 (5 bases). This CDR3 has 12 residues. Germline V CDR1 and CDR2: SGHNT, YYREEE (reference sequence). V was shortened by 8 bases and J by 6 bases, with 14 bases between the two germline ends. This CDR3 reads CASKGLGAEAFF. In nucleotides, the CDR3 is TGTGCCAGTAAGGGGCTGGGGGCTGAAGCTTTCTTT.

The V call is TRBV12-3 or TRBV12-4, the J call TRBJ2-1; 12 bases agree with TRBD2. V was clipped by 6 bases and J by 10 bases; unmatched bases: 7. This CDR3 spans 14 amino acids. CDR3 nucleotides: TGTGCCAGCAGACCGGCGACTAGCGGGAGAGAGCAGTTCTTC. Translated, it gives CASRPATSGREQFF.

There are a few counts of this clonotype. V and J are TRBV2 and TRBJ2-6; D is possibly TRBD1 (5 bases). Deletions cut 0 bases from V and 2 bases from J, with 14 bases between. The CDR3 has 18 residues. CDR1 SNHLY and CDR2 FYNNEI come from the germline V gene. CDR3 loop: CASSEALQGSAGANVLTF. The DNA of the CDR3 is TGTGCCAGCAGTGAAGCGCTTCAGGGATCGGCTGGGGCCAACGTCCTGACTTTC.